The 3 T cell receptor beta chains reported below all come from one sample, sequenced in a study of blood T cell repertoires in COVID-19. TCRdb's copy holds only in-frame clones and misses some; the assay was immunoSEQ multiplex PCR. The data show under 300,000 clones, with approximately 86% seen just once and roughly 14% held by the top ten. Sequencing was carried out using peripheral blood. The receptors derive from an older woman with COVID-19, enrolled during active disease.

This clone was observed a handful of times. This chain connects TRBV29-1 to TRBJ1-1; TRBD1 is a possible D gene (6 bases). CDR1 is SQVTM and CDR2 is ANQGSEA in the germline V gene. This CDR3 is 12 amino acids long. Trimming removed 6 bases at V and 8 bases at J, with 16 bases between. This CDR3 is CSVLGGGTEAFF. CDR3 DNA sequence: TGCAGCGTATTAGGGGGTGGAACCGAAGCTTTCTTT.

The chain uses TRBV9 and TRBJ2-7, with unresolved D. The CDR3 is 14 residues long. V was shortened by 0 bases and J by 7 bases, with 14 bases between the two germline ends. CDR1 SGDLS and CDR2 YYNGEE come from the germline V gene. CDR3 loop: CASSVDGGPREQYF. The CDR3 DNA reads as TGTGCCAGCAGCGTAGATGGCGGCCCTAGAGAGCAGTACTTC. Variable domain in full (rest from reference TRBV9 and TRBJ2-7): DSGVTQTPKHLITATGQRVTLRCSPRSGDLSVYWYQQSLDQGLQFLIQYYNGEERAKGNILERFSAQQFPDLHSELNLSSLELGDSALYFCASSVDGGPREQYFGPGTRLTVT.

The chain combines TRBV13 with TRBJ2-7; TRBD2 might be the D (7 bases). Germline CDR1 is PRHDT and CDR2 is FYEKMQ (reference sequence). This CDR3 spans 16 amino acids. The ends were cut back, 10 bases at V and 4 bases at J, with 26 bases in the middle. CDR3 sequence (DNA): TGTGCCACCTCCACCCCACCAGGCGGGGGCGATTACGAGCAGTACTTC. Translated: CATSTPPGGGDYEQYF.